The 32 T cell receptor beta chains presented below share a single source sample, sequenced in a study of shared clonotypes between healthy human individuals. Naive CD8 cells lacked CD45RO, underwent positive selection for CCR7 and left out terminally differentiated effector memory CD45RA+ cells. Profiling relied on immunoSEQ multiplex PCR, and the TCRdb table lists in-frame clones only, not all of them. The sample contains approximately 1.9 million clones, just over 90% of which appear only once. Sequenced input: naive CD8+ T cells from PBMCs. Receptors originate from a man aged 18-30 years in good health. Some clones in this sample may be carry-over from other donors' samples.

The rearrangement links TRBV5-1 to TRBJ2-5; unclear D gene. CDR1 is SGHRS, CDR2 YFSETQ, per germline. There are 12 residues in the CDR3. V lost 5 bases and J lost 4, with 9 bases in between. CDR3 sequence: CASRDPIETQYF. The DNA of the CDR3 is TGCGCCAGCAGAGATCCCATAGAGACCCAGTACTTC.

The genes are TRBV4-1 and TRBJ1-5; D is unclear. This CDR3 region has 15 residues. Per the germline V gene, CDR1 is MGHRA and CDR2 is YSYEKL. V was clipped by 1 base and J by 7 bases, with 14 bases between them. The CDR3: CASSQVYVGRQPQHF. The CDR3 DNA sequence: TGCGCCAGCAGCCAAGTTTATGTCGGTCGCCAGCCCCAGCATTTT.

V is TRBV19 and J is TRBJ2-7; D ambiguous. Trimming shortened V by 3 bases and J by 2 bases, and 11 bases separated the two germline ends. This CDR3 spans 14 amino acids. CDR1 is LNHDA and CDR2 is SQIVND in the germline V gene (reference sequence). Here the CDR3 reads CASSMSGRPYEQYF. The CDR3 DNA follows: TGTGCCAGTAGTATGAGTGGCAGACCCTACGAGCAGTACTTC.

V and J are TRBV5-1 and TRBJ2-1; 13 positions agree with TRBD2. The V segment lost 3 bases and the J segment 0 bases; nucleotides outside the gene matches: 12. The CDR3 sequence is 20 residues long. Germline CDR1 and CDR2: SGHRS and YFSETQ. The CDR3 spells CASSSRETSGRSYSYNEQFF. The CDR3 DNA follows: TGCGCCAGCAGCTCCAGGGAGACTAGCGGGAGGAGTTACTCCTACAATGAGCAGTTCTTC.

This chain connects TRBV9 to TRBJ2-1; 7 bases map to TRBD2. With 4 bases clipped from V and 6 bases from J, the junction kept 7 bases outside the gene matches. Germline V gene lookup returns CDR1 SGDLS and CDR2 YYNGEE. This CDR3 is 14 amino acids long. Here the CDR3 reads CASSPSGAANEQFF. The CDR3, as DNA: TGTGCCAGCAGCCCTAGCGGCGCTGCCAATGAGCAGTTCTTC. Variable domain in full (rest from reference TRBV9 and TRBJ2-1): DSGVTQTPKHLITATGQRVTLRCSPRSGDLSVYWYQQSLDQGLQFLIQYYNGEERAKGNILERFSAQQFPDLHSELNLSSLELGDSALYFCASSPSGAANEQFFGPGTRLTVL.

This clone was picked up one time. Additional DNA sequences in this sample encode the identical CDR3. V usage is TRBV29-1 and J usage is TRBJ2-7, with 7 bases aligning to TRBD2. This CDR3 region has 13 residues. The V gene end was trimmed by 6 bases and the J gene end by 0 bases; junction bases not matched to a gene: 5. Germline CDR1 reads SQVTM; CDR2 reads ANQGSEA. CDR3 DNA sequence: TGCAGCGTCTTAGCGGGTCTCTCCTACGAGCAGTACTTC. Its protein is CSVLAGLSYEQYF.

This chain uses TRBV4-1 with TRBJ2-5, with D possibly being TRBD2 (5 bases). CDR1 MGHRA and CDR2 YSYEKL come from the germline V gene. The CDR3 covers 15 residues. The V end lost 1 base, the J end lost 2 bases, and 11 bases lay between the germline ends. CDR3 residues: CASSQGRAEQETQYF. The DNA for the CDR3 is TGCGCCAGCAGCCAAGGAAGAGCGGAACAAGAGACCCAGTACTTC.

The chain is built from TRBV19 and TRBJ1-2, with 7 positions matching TRBD1. The CDR3 covers 17 residues. The germline CDR1 and CDR2 sequences are LNHDA and SQIVND (reference sequence). V trimming: 3 bases; J trimming: 6 bases; junction bases outside the gene matches: 16. For the CDR3, the DNA is TGTGCCAGTAGTATTAAGCCGGGAGAGGGGGCGGGAGATGGCTACACCTTC. Its protein product is CASSIKPGEGAGDGYTF.

J is TRBJ1-4 and V is TRBV27; 9 positions agree with TRBD1. Looked up from germline, CDR1 is MNHEY and CDR2 is SMNVEV (reference sequence). The CDR3 runs to 15 residues. Losses at the gene ends were 5 bases for V and 4 bases for J; bases not matched to a gene: 5. The CDR3 nucleotides are TGTGCCAGCAGTGGACAGGGGAGGGTTAATGAAAAACTGTTTTTT. Translated, it gives CASSGQGRVNEKLFF.

The V call is TRBV27, the J call TRBJ1-2; D is undetermined. Germline V gene sequence: CDR1 MNHEY, CDR2 SMNVEV (reference sequence). Trimming took 0 bases from V and 3 from J, leaving 11 bases between them. CDR3 length: 15 residues. The CDR3 nucleotides are TGTGCCAGCAGTTTATCCGCCAGGAGCGACTATGGCTACACCTTC. It translates to CASSLSARSDYGYTF.

This clone showed up just once. The chain combines TRBV5-4 with TRBJ1-2; no reliable D call. Germline CDR1 is SGHNT and CDR2 is YYREEE (reference sequence). The V and J ends lost 4 bases and 0 bases respectively, with 13 bases between them. The CDR3 loop spans 15 amino acids. The DNA of the CDR3 is TGTGCCAGCAGCCCCCGGACGGATACTAACTATGGCTACACCTTC. It codes for CASSPRTDTNYGYTF.

This rearrangement joins TRBV7-9 to TRBJ1-4; TRBD1 might be the D (6 bases). The V end was cut by 4 bases, the J end by 8 bases, with 23 bases between. The CDR3 has 17 amino acids. The V gene's germline CDR1 is SEHNR and CDR2 FQNEAQ (reference sequence). CDR3 region: CASSSNRDPPSTEKLFF. CDR3 bases: TGTGCCAGCAGCTCTAACAGGGACCCACCTTCTACCGAAAAACTGTTTTTT.

The chain employs TRBV27 and TRBJ2-1; 9 positions match TRBD2. CDR1 is MNHEY, CDR2 SMNVEV, per germline (reference sequence). Trimming at V came to 4 bases and at J to 7 bases, leaving 8 bases not matched to a gene. The CDR3 is 15 residues long. The DNA for the CDR3 is TGTGCCAGCAGTTACGTAGCGGGAGCCATAAATGAGCAGTTCTTC. Protein sequence: CASSYVAGAINEQFF.

This clone was seen just once. The chain links TRBV7-2 to TRBJ2-2, with unresolved D. The V end was cut by 3 bases, the J end by 7 bases, with 12 bases between. Per germline, CDR1 SGHTA and CDR2 FQGNSA. The CDR3 loop spans 14 amino acids. CDR3 residues: CASSFFVWGGELFF. CDR3 bases: TGTGCCAGCAGCTTCTTCGTCTGGGGCGGGGAGCTGTTTTTT. The full variable domain, rest sourced from reference TRBV7-2 and TRBJ2-2, is GAGVSQSPSNKVTEKGKDVELRCDPISGHTALYWYRQSLGQGLEFLIYFQGNSAPDKSGLPSDRFSAERTGGSVSTLTIQRTQQEDSAVYLCASSFFVWGGELFFGEGSRLTVL.

V and J are TRBV7-9 and TRBJ2-7; TRBD2 might be the D (6 bases). The CDR3 runs 14 residues. V was cut by 3 bases and J by 2 bases, with 11 bases left in between. The germline CDR1 and CDR2 sequences are SEHNR and FQNEAQ (reference sequence). The CDR3 region has the DNA TGTGCCAGCAGCTTTGGAGGGGCTGCCTACGAGCAGTACTTC. This encodes CASSFGGAAYEQYF. Supplemented by reference TRBV7-9 and TRBJ2-7, the full variable domain reads DTGVSQNPRHKITKRGQNVTFRCDPISEHNRLYWYRQTLGQGPEFLTYFQNEAQLEKSRLLSDRFSAERPKGSFSTLEIQRTEQGDSAMYLCASSFGGAAYEQYFGPGTRLTVT.

Details on this clone: This CDR3 is also generated by other DNA sequences in the sample. The chain combines TRBV19 with TRBJ1-1; 7 positions agree with TRBD1. Trimming took 4 bases from V and 5 from J; bases not matched to a gene: 1. Germline V gives CDR1 LNHDA, CDR2 SQIVND (reference sequence). The CDR3 sequence is 12 residues long. CDR3 DNA sequence: TGTGCCAGTAGTACCAGGGGGACTGAAGCTTTCTTT. Translation gives CASSTRGTEAFF. The variable domain in full, completed from reference TRBV19 and TRBJ1-1, reads DGGITQSPKYLFRKEGQNVTLSCEQNLNHDAMYWYRQDPGQGLRLIYYSQIVNDFQKGDIAEGYSVSREKKESFPLTVTSAQKNPTAFYLCASSTRGTEAFFGQGTRLTVV.

V gene TRBV11-1 combines with J gene TRBJ1-1; D is perhaps TRBD1 (6 bases). Germline CDR1 is SGHAT and CDR2 is FQDESV (reference sequence). V lost 5 bases and J lost 1, with 14 bases in between. This CDR3 contains 15 residues. The CDR3 here is CASSPWGGANTEAFF. CDR3 nucleotide sequence: TGTGCCAGCAGCCCCTGGGGGGGGGCGAACACTGAAGCTTTCTTT.

This chain's CDR3 is CASSSRGPMNTEAFF. CDR3 sequence (DNA): TGTGCCAGCAGTTCTCGGGGGCCGATGAACACTGAAGCTTTCTTT. The chain joins TRBV28 to TRBJ1-1; D is possibly TRBD1 (6 bases). CDR1 is MDHEN, CDR2 SYDVKM, per germline. The V end lost 4 bases, the J end lost 0 bases, and 12 bases lay between the germline ends. This CDR3 is built from 15 residues. The variable domain in full, completed from reference TRBV28 and TRBJ1-1, reads DVKVTQSSRYLVKRTGEKVFLECVQDMDHENMFWYRQDPGLGLRLIYFSYDVKMKEKGDIPEGYSVSREKKERFSLILESASTNQTSMYLCASSSRGPMNTEAFFGQGTRLTVV.

This chain connects TRBV2 to TRBJ2-7; D might be TRBD2 (5 bases). V was cut by 7 bases and J by 1 base, with 17 bases left in between. The CDR3 runs 15 residues. The V gene's germline CDR1 is SNHLY and CDR2 FYNNEI. Here the CDR3 DNA reads TGTGCCAGCACACCAGAGGCTAGCCTATCCTACGAGCAGTACTTC. Amino acids: CASTPEASLSYEQYF.

The V gene is TRBV11-2, the J gene TRBJ2-5, with D uncertain. The CDR3 runs 16 residues. The germline V gene has CDR1 SGHAT and CDR2 FQNNGV. The V and J ends lost 2 bases and 0 bases respectively, with 13 bases between them. The CDR3 DNA reads TGTGCCAGCAGCTTATACTTCCAGTCTAACCAAGAGACCCAGTACTTC. It specifies CASSLYFQSNQETQYF.

The J gene is TRBJ2-1, the V gene TRBV6-5; maybe TRBD2 (6 bases). This CDR3 has 15 amino acids. With 7 bases removed from V and 6 bases from J, the gap between germline ends came to 19 bases. Germline V gene sequence: CDR1 MNHEY, CDR2 SVGAGI. This CDR3 is CASIPPEGPGNEQFF. DNA for the CDR3: TGTGCCAGCATCCCACCGGAGGGCCCGGGCAATGAGCAGTTCTTC.

The chain couples TRBV18 to TRBJ2-7; D possibly corresponds to TRBD2 (6 bases). This CDR3 region has 14 residues. Germline-derived CDR1 and CDR2 are KGHSH and LQKENI. Between the trimmed V and J ends, which lost 5 bases and 0 bases, there was a span of 11 bases. DNA of the CDR3: TGTGCCAGCTCATCCCTCGGGAGCTCCTACGAGCAGTACTTC. It specifies CASSSLGSSYEQYF.

The J gene is TRBJ2-4, the V gene TRBV6-5; 9 bases line up with TRBD1. Trimming removed 6 bases from V and 0 bases from J; junction bases left unmatched: 3. Germline assignment: CDR1 MNHEY and CDR2 SVGAGI. CDR3 length: 15 amino acids. The CDR3 DNA follows: TGTGCCAGCAGGACAGGGGGGTTAGCCAAAAACATTCAGTACTTC. Translation: CASRTGGLAKNIQYF.

This chain connects TRBV19 to TRBJ1-5; TRBD1 agrees at 7 bases. Germline V gene sequence: CDR1 LNHDA, CDR2 SQIVND (reference sequence). The CDR3 consists of 15 residues. With V trimmed by 6 bases and J by 0 bases, 5 bases remained unmatched. The CDR3 DNA sequence: TGTGCCAGTAGCCTGACAGGGTATAGCAATCAGCCCCAGCATTTT. The encoded protein is CASSLTGYSNQPQHF.

The rearrangement joins TRBV25-1 to TRBJ2-1; D may correspond to TRBD1 or TRBD2 (6 bases each). This CDR3 comprises 15 residues. The germline gives CDR1 MGHDK, CDR2 SYGVNS. Trimming left V 4 bases short and J 8 bases short, with 18 bases between. The CDR3 is CASSVRGGWGDEQFF. The CDR3 DNA is TGTGCCAGCAGTGTCAGGGGTGGTTGGGGGGATGAGCAGTTCTTC.

The CDR3 DNA follows: TGTGCCAGCAGCTTAAAGGACGGCGGGACAGACAACACCGGGGAGCTGTTTTTT. It translates to CASSLKDGGTDNTGELFF. The chain uses TRBV7-3 and TRBJ2-2; the D gene is possibly TRBD1 (7 bases). V dropped 1 base and J dropped 2 bases, with 17 bases sitting between them. CDR1 is SGHTA and CDR2 is FQGTGA in the germline V gene. The CDR3 consists of 18 residues. Full variable domain (remainder filled in from reference TRBV7-3 and TRBJ2-2): GAGVSQTPSNKVTEKGKYVELRCDPISGHTALYWYRQSLGQGPEFLIYFQGTGAADDSGLPNDRFFAVRPEGSVSTLKIQRTERGDSAVYLCASSLKDGGTDNTGELFFGEGSRLTVL.

The chain couples TRBV4-3 to TRBJ2-7; D might be TRBD2 (6 bases). Looked up from germline, CDR1 is LGHNA and CDR2 is YSLEER. V was shortened by 0 bases and J by 6 bases, with 15 bases between the two germline ends. This CDR3 contains 15 residues. The CDR3, as DNA: TGCGCCAGCAGCCAAGATCCGGGGGTACATTTCGAGCAGTACTTC. Amino acids: CASSQDPGVHFEQYF.

The CDR3 reads CASSLIMGPEQYF. CDR3 nucleotides: TGTGCCAGCAGTTTAATTATGGGGCCCGAGCAGTACTTC. The chain employs TRBV27 and TRBJ2-7, with D possibly being TRBD1 (5 bases). The germline V gene encodes CDR1 MNHEY and CDR2 SMNVEV (reference sequence). V shed 2 bases and J shed 6 bases, with 11 bases lying between them. The CDR3 is made up of 13 amino acids.

This clone was seen only a few times. This chain uses TRBV4-2 with TRBJ1-5; 9 bases match TRBD1. Germline V gene lookup returns CDR1 LGHNA and CDR2 YNFKEQ. CDR3 length: 18 amino acids. The V gene end was trimmed by 4 bases and the J gene end by 6 bases; junction bases not matched to a gene: 16. CDR3: CASSPGSEGQGYGQPQHF. CDR3 coding DNA: TGTGCCAGCAGCCCCGGGTCCGAGGGACAGGGTTACGGTCAGCCCCAGCATTTT.

Details on this clone: Other DNA sequences from this sample encode an identical CDR3 as well. The chain combines TRBV29-1 with TRBJ1-2; D is perhaps TRBD1 (5 bases). CDR1 and CDR2 (germline): SQVTM, ANQGSEA. The CDR3 runs 13 residues. V was shortened by 1 base and J by 2 bases, with 8 bases between the two germline ends. The CDR3 region is CSVEGGRNYGYTF. The DNA for the CDR3 is TGCAGCGTTGAAGGGGGCAGAAACTATGGCTACACCTTC.

This clone was picked up many times. The chain recombines TRBV5-6 with TRBJ1-4; TRBD1 might be the D (6 bases). Germline lookup yields CDR1 SGHDT and CDR2 YYEEEE. V was shortened by 4 bases and J by 1 base, with 20 bases between the two germline ends. This CDR3 has 18 residues. CDR3 sequence: CASSPMGQGRRTNEKLFF. The CDR3 region has the DNA TGTGCCAGCAGCCCAATGGGGCAGGGGAGGAGAACTAATGAAAAACTGTTTTTT.

This chain links TRBV28 with TRBJ1-2, with TRBD1 as a possible D gene (6 bases). CDR1 and CDR2 from the germline V gene are MDHEN and SYDVKM. V was clipped by 3 bases and J by 8 bases, with 16 bases between them. CDR3 length: 14 residues. In DNA, the CDR3 is TGTGCCAGCAGTTTGTCAACAGGGCTGTACGGCTACACCTTC. Its translation: CASSLSTGLYGYTF.